One T cell receptor (beta chain) is described in this entry. Its cognate antigen is unknown. Germline V gene sequence: CDR1 GTSNPN, CDR2 SVGIG (reference sequence). V was pared by 4 bases and J by 6 bases, with 13 bases between. The CDR3 is made up of 14 amino acids. The data originate from a study of cytomegalovirus exposure and HLA in healthy donors. Study outcomes and limitations: Researchers catalogued roughly 150 TCR beta chains as cytomegalovirus-associated. Reportedly, a later analysis found an Asian-associated ancestry cluster had fewer N-insertions than the approximately 670-donor mean. Later genetic work tied a missense DCLRE1C variant to beta-chain V and J trimming.

PCR involved 60 Vbeta and 13 Jbeta primers. The protocol was immunoSEQ multiplex PCR, while the TCRdb copy is restricted to in-frame clones and leaves out a portion. Among fewer than 110,000 clones listed, 81% were seen once. Donors were nominally healthy when sampled, though unrecorded immune exposures were likely. The rearrangement joins TRBV30 to TRBJ1-6, with D perhaps matching TRBD1 (6 bases). This sequence was found in a man aged 25-45 years in good health and CMV-seronegative. Sequenced: PBMCs. CDR3 nucleotides: TGTGCCTGGACCGGGACAATTTTTAATTCACCCCTCCACTTT. It translates to CAWTGTIFNSPLHF.